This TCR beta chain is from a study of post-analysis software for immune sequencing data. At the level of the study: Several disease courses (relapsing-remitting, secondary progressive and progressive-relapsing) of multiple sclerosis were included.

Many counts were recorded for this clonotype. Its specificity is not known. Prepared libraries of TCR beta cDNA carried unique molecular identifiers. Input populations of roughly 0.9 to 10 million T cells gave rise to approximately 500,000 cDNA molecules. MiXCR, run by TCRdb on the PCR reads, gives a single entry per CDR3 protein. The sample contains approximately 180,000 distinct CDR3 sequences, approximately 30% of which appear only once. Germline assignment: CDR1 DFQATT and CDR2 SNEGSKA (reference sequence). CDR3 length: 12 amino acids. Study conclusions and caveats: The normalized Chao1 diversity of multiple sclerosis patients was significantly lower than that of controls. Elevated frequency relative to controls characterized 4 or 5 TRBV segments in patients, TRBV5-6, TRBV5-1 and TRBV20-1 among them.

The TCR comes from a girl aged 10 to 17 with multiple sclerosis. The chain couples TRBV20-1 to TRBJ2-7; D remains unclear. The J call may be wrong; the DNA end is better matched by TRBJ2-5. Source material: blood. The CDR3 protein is CSARSQDMTQYF. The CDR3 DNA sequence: TGCAGTGCTAGAAGTCAAGATATGACCCAGTACTTC.